Reported below is one T cell receptor (beta chain). The CDR3 has 14 amino acids. In germline, CDR1 is KGHDR, CDR2 SFDVKD. Trimming shortened V by 0 bases and J by 5 bases, and 7 bases separated the two germline ends. The data were obtained in a study of blood T cell repertoires in COVID-19. Study context: Acute and convalescent COVID-19 specimens originated in the United States, Italy and Spain. From T cells, B-cell-depleted T cells, or PBMCs came the material, which was cDNA or gDNA.

Authors' methods: From reference gene primer amplification, estimates of nucleated cell counts were derived. TCRdb's table, derived via immunoSEQ multiplex PCR, lists solely in-frame clones and lacks some. The DNA gave D and trimming, while V, J and clone size come from that table. The repertoire holds about 110,000 clones, with roughly 71% as singletons. The receptor was isolated from a man older than 75 with acute or convalescent COVID-19. The rearrangement joins TRBV24-1 to TRBJ2-1; D is unresolved. Sequencing was performed on peripheral blood. The CDR3 DNA reads as TGTGCCACCAGTGATTTGAACACCCACAATGAGCAGTTCTTC. It yields the protein CATSDLNTHNEQFF.